The T cell receptor (beta chain) described here comes from a study of regulatory T cells in long-lasting Graves disease. Overall study: Those with persistent Graves' disease had received antithyroid drugs for over 5 years with positive TSH receptor antibodies. Broader study findings: Persistent disease was associated with favored TRBV28 usage and with favored use of TRBJ1-2 and TRBJ2-5. In persistent patients, shared public clonotypes (around 2,500) outnumbered those in new patients (around 1,000). Small sample size may have lowered accuracy.

The sample's time point: persistent/refractory GD, antithyroid drugs over 5 years with positive TRAb. Extracted RNA from PBMCs served as the source of the TCR library. This CDR3 has 18 amino acids. Per germline, CDR1 SGHTA and CDR2 FQGNSA. V dropped 5 bases and J dropped 1; count of bases not matched to a gene: 10. Building of the TCR beta libraries involved iRepertoire HTBI primers and Arm-PCR of CDR3 regions. TCRdb used MiXCR to reprocess the multiplex PCR reads, holding one entry per CDR3 protein. The profile shows approximately 470,000 distinct CDR3 sequences, roughly 20% of them singletons. This clonotype occurred many times. The antigen remains unidentified.

This chain joins TRBV7-2 and TRBJ2-4; 11 nucleotides agree with TRBD2. The sequence was obtained from a female donor with Graves disease. Sequenced here: peripheral blood mononuclear cells (PBMCs), sampled when the disease was refractory, from a patient treated with antithyroid drugs. For the CDR3, the DNA is TGTGCCAGCAGCCCCTTTAGCGGGGGGGGGCTGGCCAAAAACATTCAGTACTTC. It codes for CASSPFSGGGLAKNIQYF.